This paragraph covers one T cell receptor (beta chain) sequence. Antigen: not known. Researchers used 5'RACE with constant-segment primers to make TCR alpha and TCR beta cDNA libraries that carry sample barcodes and UMIs. TCRdb reprocessed the 5' RACE reads with MiXCR, giving one entry per CDR3 protein. The sample lists about 90,000 distinct CDR3 sequences, roughly an eighth occurring once. These data are taken from a study of T-cell memory formation after mild COVID-19. Overall study: Largely donor-specific sequence clusters came from two donors. Study results and caveats: Day 15 to 85 contracting clones showed balanced CD4/CD8; day 15 to 37 expanders favored CD4+. Clonal second-wave expansions that peaked on day 37 had unconfirmed SARS-CoV-2 specificity.

Sequencing was performed on PBMCs or a T cell subset sorted from them (not recorded which). The clonotype originates from an adult woman who had mild COVID-19 (a few samples of this study predate the infection). Cell type and time point are not known.

Here the CDR3 reads CASSLGTELAKNIQYF. The CDR3 DNA reads as TGCGCCAGCAGCTTGGGGACAGAGCTAGCCAAAAACATTCAGTACTTC. This sequence joins TRBV5-1 and TRBJ2-4; weak D call: TRBD1 (6 bases). The germline V gene has CDR1 SGHRS and CDR2 YFSETQ. The V end was cut by 0 bases, the J end by 0 bases, with 10 bases between. The CDR3 contains 16 residues.